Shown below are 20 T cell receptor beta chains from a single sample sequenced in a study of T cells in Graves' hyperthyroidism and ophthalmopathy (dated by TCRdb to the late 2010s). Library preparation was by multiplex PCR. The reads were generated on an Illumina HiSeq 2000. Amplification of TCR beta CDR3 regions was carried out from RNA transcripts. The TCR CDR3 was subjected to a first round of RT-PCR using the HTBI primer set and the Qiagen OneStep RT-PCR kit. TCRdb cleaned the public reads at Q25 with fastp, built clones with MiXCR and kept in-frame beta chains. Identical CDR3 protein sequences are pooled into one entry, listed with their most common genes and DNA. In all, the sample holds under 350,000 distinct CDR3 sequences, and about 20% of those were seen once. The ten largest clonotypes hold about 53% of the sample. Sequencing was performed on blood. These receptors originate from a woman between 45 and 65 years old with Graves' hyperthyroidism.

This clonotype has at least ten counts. The CDR3 region is CSAGVSVLAKDTQYF. As DNA, the CDR3 is TGCAGTGCGGGTGTCTCGGTACTAGCGAAAGATACGCAGTATTTT. The chain combines TRBV20-1 with TRBJ2-3, with TRBD2 identical over 7 bases. Trimming at V came to 6 bases and at J to 5 bases, leaving 14 bases not matched to a gene. The V gene's germline CDR1 is DFQATT and CDR2 SNEGSKA (reference sequence). The CDR3 runs to 15 residues.

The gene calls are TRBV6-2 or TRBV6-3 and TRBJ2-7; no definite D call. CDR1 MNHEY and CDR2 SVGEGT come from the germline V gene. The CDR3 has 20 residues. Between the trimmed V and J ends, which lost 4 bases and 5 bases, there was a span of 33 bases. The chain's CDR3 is CASSWAAGGKGREALHEQYF. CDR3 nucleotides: TGTGCCAGCAGTTGGGCGGCAGGTGGCAAGGGTAGAGAAGCCCTCCACGAGCAGTACTTC.

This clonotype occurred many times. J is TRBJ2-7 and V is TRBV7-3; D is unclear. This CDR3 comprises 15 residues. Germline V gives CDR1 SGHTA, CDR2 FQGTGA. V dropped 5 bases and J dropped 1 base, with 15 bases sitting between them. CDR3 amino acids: CASSPRAAPSYEQYF. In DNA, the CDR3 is TGTGCCAGCAGCCCTAGGGCGGCACCTTCCTACGAGCAGTACTTC.

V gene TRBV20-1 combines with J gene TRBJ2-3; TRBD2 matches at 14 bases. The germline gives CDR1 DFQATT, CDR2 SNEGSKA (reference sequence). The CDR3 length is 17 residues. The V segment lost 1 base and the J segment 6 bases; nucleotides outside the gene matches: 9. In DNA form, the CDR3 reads TGCAGTGCTAGAGGTGCGAGACTAGCGGGAGGGCCTGATACGCAGTATTTT. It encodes CSARGARLAGGPDTQYF.

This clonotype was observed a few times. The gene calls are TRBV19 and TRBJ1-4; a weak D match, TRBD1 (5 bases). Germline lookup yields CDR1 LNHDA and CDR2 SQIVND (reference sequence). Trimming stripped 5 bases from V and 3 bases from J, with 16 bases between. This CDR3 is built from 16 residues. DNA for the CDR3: TGTGCCAGTAGTCACTGGCGGAGACAGTCTAATGAAAAACTGTTTTTT. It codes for CASSHWRRQSNEKLFF.

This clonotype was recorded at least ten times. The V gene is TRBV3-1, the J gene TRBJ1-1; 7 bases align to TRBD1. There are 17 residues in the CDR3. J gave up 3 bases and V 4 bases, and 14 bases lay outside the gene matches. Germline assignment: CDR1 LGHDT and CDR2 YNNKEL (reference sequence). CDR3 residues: CASSRPTQGSKDTEAFF. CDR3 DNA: TGTGCCAGCAGCCGCCCCACACAGGGGTCCAAAGACACTGAAGCTTTCTTT.

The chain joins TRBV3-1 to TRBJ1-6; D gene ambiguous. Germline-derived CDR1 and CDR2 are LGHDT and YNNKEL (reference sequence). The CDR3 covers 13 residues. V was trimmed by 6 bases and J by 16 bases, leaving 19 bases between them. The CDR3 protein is CASRPLHGQPLHF. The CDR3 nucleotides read TGTGCCAGCAGGCCGTTACATGGGCAACCGCTCCACTTT.

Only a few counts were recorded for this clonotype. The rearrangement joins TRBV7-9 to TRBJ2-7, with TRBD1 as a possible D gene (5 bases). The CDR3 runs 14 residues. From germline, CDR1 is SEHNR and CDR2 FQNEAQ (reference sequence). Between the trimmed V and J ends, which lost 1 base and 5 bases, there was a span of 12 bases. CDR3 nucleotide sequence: TGTGCCAGCAGCTTAGTCATGGCAGGGCACGAGCAGTACTTC. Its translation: CASSLVMAGHEQYF.

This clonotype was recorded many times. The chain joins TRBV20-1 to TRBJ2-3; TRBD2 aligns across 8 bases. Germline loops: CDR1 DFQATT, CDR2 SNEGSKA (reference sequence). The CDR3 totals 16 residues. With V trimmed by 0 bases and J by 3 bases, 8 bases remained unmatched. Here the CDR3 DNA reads TGCAGTGCTAGAGATGAGGATAGCGGGATGACAGATACGCAGTATTTT. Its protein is CSARDEDSGMTDTQYF.

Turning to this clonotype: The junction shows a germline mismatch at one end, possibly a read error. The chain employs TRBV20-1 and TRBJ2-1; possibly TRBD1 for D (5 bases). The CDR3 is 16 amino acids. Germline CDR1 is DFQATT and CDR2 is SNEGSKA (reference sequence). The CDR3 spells CSARDLEPLGRNEQLF. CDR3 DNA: TGCAGTGCTAGAGATCTTGAACCCTTGGGGCGAAATGAGCAGCTCTTC.

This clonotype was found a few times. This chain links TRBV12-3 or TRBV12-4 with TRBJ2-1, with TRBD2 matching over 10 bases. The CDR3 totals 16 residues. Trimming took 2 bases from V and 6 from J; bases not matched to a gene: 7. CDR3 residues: CASSLSSGSWGNEQFF. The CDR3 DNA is TGTGCCAGCAGTTTATCTAGCGGGAGCTGGGGCAATGAGCAGTTCTTC.

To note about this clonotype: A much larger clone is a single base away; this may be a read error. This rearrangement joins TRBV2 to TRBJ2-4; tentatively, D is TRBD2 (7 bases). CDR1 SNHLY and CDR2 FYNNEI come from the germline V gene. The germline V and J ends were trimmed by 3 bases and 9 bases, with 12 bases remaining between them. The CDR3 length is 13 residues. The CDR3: CASSEEGGGIQYF. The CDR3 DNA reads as TGTGCCAGCAGTGAGGAGGGAGGGGGCATTCAGTACTTC.

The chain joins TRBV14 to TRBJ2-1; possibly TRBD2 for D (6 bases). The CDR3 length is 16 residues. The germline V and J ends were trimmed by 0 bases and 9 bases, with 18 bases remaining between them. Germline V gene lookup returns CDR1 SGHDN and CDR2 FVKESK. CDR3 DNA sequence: TGTGCCAGCAGCCAAGATCTAGTACTAGCCGGGGGTGAGCAGTTCTTC. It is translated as CASSQDLVLAGGEQFF.

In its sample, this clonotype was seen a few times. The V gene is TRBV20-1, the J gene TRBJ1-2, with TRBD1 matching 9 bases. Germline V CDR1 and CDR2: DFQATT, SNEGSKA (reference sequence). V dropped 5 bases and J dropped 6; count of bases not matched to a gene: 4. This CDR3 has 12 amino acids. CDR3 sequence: CSAYRGLDGYTF. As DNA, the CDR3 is TGCAGTGCTTACAGGGGGCTGGATGGCTACACCTTC.

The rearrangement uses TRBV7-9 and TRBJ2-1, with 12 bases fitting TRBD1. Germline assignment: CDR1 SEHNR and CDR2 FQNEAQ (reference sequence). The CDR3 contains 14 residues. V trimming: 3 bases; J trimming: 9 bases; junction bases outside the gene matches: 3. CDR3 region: CASSFPGQGAEQFF. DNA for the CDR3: TGTGCCAGCAGCTTTCCGGGACAGGGGGCTGAGCAGTTCTTC.

CDR3 sequence (DNA): TGTGCCACCAGCAACTCCCCGGCAGGGAATTCCGAGCAGTACGTC. It yields the protein CATSNSPAGNSEQYV. J is TRBJ2-7 and V is TRBV15; D is perhaps TRBD1 (5 bases). Germline-derived CDR1 and CDR2 are LNHNV and YYDKDF (reference sequence). The ends were cut back, 4 bases at V and 6 bases at J, with 19 bases in the middle. The CDR3 has 15 residues.

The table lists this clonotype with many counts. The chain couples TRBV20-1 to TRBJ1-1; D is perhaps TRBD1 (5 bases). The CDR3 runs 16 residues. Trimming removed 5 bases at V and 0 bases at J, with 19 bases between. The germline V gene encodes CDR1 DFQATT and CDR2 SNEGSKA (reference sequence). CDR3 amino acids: CSAYESFGTMNTEAFF. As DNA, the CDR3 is TGCAGTGCTTACGAGAGTTTTGGGACCATGAACACTGAAGCTTTCTTT.

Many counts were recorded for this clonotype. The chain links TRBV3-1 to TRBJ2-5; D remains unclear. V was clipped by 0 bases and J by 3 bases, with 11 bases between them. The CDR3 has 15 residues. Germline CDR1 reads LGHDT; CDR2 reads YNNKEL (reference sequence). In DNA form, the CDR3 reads TGTGCCAGCAGCCAAGACCGGCGGATGAAAGAGACCCAGTACTTC. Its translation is CASSQDRRMKETQYF.

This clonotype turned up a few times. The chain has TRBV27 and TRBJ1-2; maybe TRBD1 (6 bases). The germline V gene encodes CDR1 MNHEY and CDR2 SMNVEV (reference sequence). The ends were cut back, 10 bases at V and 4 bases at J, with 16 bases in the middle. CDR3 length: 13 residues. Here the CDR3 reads CATSPDRTYGYTF. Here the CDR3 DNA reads TGTGCCACCTCCCCAGACAGGACCTATGGCTACACCTTC.

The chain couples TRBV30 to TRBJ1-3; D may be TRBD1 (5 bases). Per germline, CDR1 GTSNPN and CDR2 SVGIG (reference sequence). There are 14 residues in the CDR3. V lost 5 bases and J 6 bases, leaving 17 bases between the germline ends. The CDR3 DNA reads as TGTGCCTGGCGACCCGTCGGGGGTTTAAACACCATATATTTT. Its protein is CAWRPVGGLNTIYF. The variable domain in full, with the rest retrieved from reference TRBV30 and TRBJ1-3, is SQTIHQWPATLVQPVGSPLSLECTVEGTSNPNLYWYRQAAGRGLQLLFYSVGIGQISSEVPQNLSASRPQDRQFILSSKKLLLSDSGFYLCAWRPVGGLNTIYFGEGSWLTVV.